This is a list of T cell receptor beta chains from one sample in a study of control samples from healthy donors and cancer patients. The table came from immunoSEQ multiplex PCR; TCRdb's copy has only in-frame clones and leaves some out. The sample has roughly 80,000 clones; about 88% are singletons. Source material: blood. The receptors derive from a woman between 50 and 59 years old in good health. CDR3s include the opening cysteine and the closing phenylalanine or tryptophan. A D gene is named only where the DNA matches it firmly. Expanded clones are given a class, and other clones once, few, many or no size at all.

d_gene	abundance	v_gene	j_gene	CDR3nt	CDR3aa
TRBD1	NA	TRBV18	TRBJ2-1	TGTGCCAGCTCACCGCAGGGGGCTGGTAACAATGAGCAGTTCTTC	CASSPQGAGNNEQFF
TRBD2	NA	TRBV5-1	TRBJ2-1	TGCGCCAGCAGAACTAGAACGGGGGGCAATGAGCAGTTCTTC	CASRTRTGGNEQFF
NA	NA	TRBV10-3	TRBJ1-1	TGTGCCATCAGTGAGTTTCCAGGGGAGATGAACACTGAAGCTTTCTTT	CAISEFPGEMNTEAFF
TRBD2	few	TRBV7-9	TRBJ2-3	TGTGCCAGCAGCTCCCCCCGGTCGAGCGGGGGACTCACAGATACGCAGTATTTT	CASSSPRSSGGLTDTQYF
TRBD1	NA	TRBV7-9	TRBJ1-1	TGTGCCAGCAGCCGGGAGGTGACAGGGTCCGAAGCTTTCTTT	CASSREVTGSEAFF
NA	NA	TRBV5-5	TRBJ2-3	TGTGCCAGCAGCTTGAGACGGAATACGCAGTATTTT	CASSLRRNTQYF
NA	NA	TRBV19	TRBJ1-1	TGTGCCAGTAGTCCCGACCGCTACACTGAAGCTTTCTTT	CASSPDRYTEAFF
NA	NA	TRBV13	TRBJ2-1	TGTGCCAGCAGCCGCAGGGACTATGAGCAGTTCTTC	CASSRRDYEQFF
NA	NA	TRBV29-1	TRBJ1-1	TGCAGCGTTCAACTCTGGGGCACGAACACTGAAGCTTTCTTT	CSVQLWGTNTEAFF
NA	NA	TRBV14	TRBJ2-1	TGTGCCAGCAGCCAATCTGGATCATCGGGAGTGCAGTTCTTC	CASSQSGSSGVQFF
NA	NA	TRBV19	TRBJ1-6	TGTGCCAGTAGTATCCTGAGGGTTAATAATTCACCCCTCCACTTT	CASSILRVNNSPLHF
NA	NA	TRBV27	TRBJ1-1	TGTGCCAGCAGTCACAGGGATTTGACTGAAGCTTTCTTT	CASSHRDLTEAFF
TRBD1	NA	TRBV25-1	TRBJ2-1	TGTGCCAGCAGTGCTCAAGACAGGGGGACCTACAATGAGCAGTTCTTC	CASSAQDRGTYNEQFF
NA	NA	TRBV24-1	TRBJ1-4	TGTGCCACAGATCAGCAGCTTAATGAAAAACTGTTTTTT	CATDQQLNEKLFF
NA	NA	TRBV7-8	TRBJ1-2	TGTGCCAGCAGCTTTATGAACAACTATGGCTACACCTTC	CASSFMNNYGYTF
TRBD2	NA	TRBV25-1	TRBJ2-3	TGTGCCAGTAACCCTAGCGGGGGGAGTGATACGCAGTATTTT	CASNPSGGSDTQYF
TRBD1	NA	TRBV19	TRBJ1-1	TGTGCCAGTAGGGATCCGGGACAGGGCACTGAAGCTTTCTTT	CASRDPGQGTEAFF
NA	NA	TRBV12-5	TRBJ2-4	TGTGCTAGTGCCCCCCCACTCGCCCCGAAAAACATTCAGTACTTC	CASAPPLAPKNIQYF
TRBD2	once	TRBV10-3	TRBJ2-1	TGTGCCATCAGTGCCCGGGGGACTAGCAATGAGCAGTTCTTC	CAISARGTSNEQFF
NA	many	TRBV12-5	TRBJ1-3	TGTGCTAGTGGTATGGGACGGGGTTCAGAGGGAAACACCATATATTTT	CASGMGRGSEGNTIYF
NA	NA	TRBV7-7	TRBJ1-5	TGTGCCAGCAGCCTGAAGCCGGGACACAACTCTCATAGCAATCAGCCCCAGCATTTT	CASSLKPGHNSHSNQPQHF
NA	NA	TRBV5-5	TRBJ1-5	TGTGCCAGCAGCTTCTCTTCTAGCCCAAGCACTCAGCCCCAGCATTTT	CASSFSSSPSTQPQHF
NA	NA	TRBV20-1	TRBJ1-5	TGCAGTGCTAGTCCTGGCGGCAGCTATAGCAATCAGCCCCAGCATTTT	CSASPGGSYSNQPQHF
TRBD1	NA	TRBV10-3	TRBJ1-2	TGTGCCATCAGTGCGGGGGACAGCGTAAACTATGGCTACACCTTC	CAISAGDSVNYGYTF
TRBD2	NA	TRBV3-1/TRBV3-2	TRBJ2-3	TGTGCCAGCAGCCATACTAGCGGGGGATACCAAGCGGCCACAGATACGCAGTATTTT	CASSHTSGGYQAATDTQYF
TRBD1	NA	TRBV28	TRBJ1-2	TGTGCCAGCAGTTCCGAGGGGGCGAACTATGGCTACACCTTC	CASSSEGANYGYTF
NA	few	TRBV7-9	TRBJ1-3	TGTGCCAGCAGCTTAGATCGGCTGCTGATAAACTCTGGAAACACCATATATTTT	CASSLDRLLINSGNTIYF
NA	NA	TRBV6-5	TRBJ2-2	TGTGCCAGCAGTTTAGACAGGTCGAACACCGGGGAGCTGTTTTTT	CASSLDRSNTGELFF
NA	NA	TRBV10-3	TRBJ1-3	TGTGCCATCAGTGAAGGCTTCGGGAACACCATATATTTT	CAISEGFGNTIYF
TRBD2	NA	TRBV5-5	TRBJ2-3	TGTGCCAGCAGCTTGGGACTAGCGGGGAGAGCAGATACGCAGTATTTT	CASSLGLAGRADTQYF
NA	few	TRBV29-1	TRBJ1-2	TGCAGCGTTGAGGCTTCGGGCTCTGGCTACACCTTC	CSVEASGSGYTF
TRBD2	NA	TRBV5-4	TRBJ2-1	TGTGCCAGCAGCCGGAGCGGGGGGGTATACAATGAGCAGTTCTTC	CASSRSGGVYNEQFF
TRBD2	NA	TRBV18	TRBJ2-7	TGTGCCAGCTCAGGACTAGCGGCGGAATTATCCTACGAGCAGTACTTC	CASSGLAAELSYEQYF
NA	NA	TRBV5-4	TRBJ1-6	TGTGCCAGCAGCTTGGCAGGGAGCTATAATTCACCCCTCCACTTT	CASSLAGSYNSPLHF
TRBD1	NA	TRBV11-2	TRBJ1-3	TGTGCCAGCAGCACGTTACCTACACAGGGGGTACCTGGAAACACCATATATTTT	CASSTLPTQGVPGNTIYF
TRBD2	NA	TRBV7-2	TRBJ2-1	TGTGCCAGCAGCTCGCAACTAGCGGGGGGGTATAATAAGCAGTTCTTC	CASSSQLAGGYNKQFF
NA	NA	TRBV4-2	TRBJ1-5	TGTGCCAGCAGCCAAGGCCGGGGGCAACAGCCCCAGCATTTT	CASSQGRGQQPQHF
TRBD1	NA	TRBV5-8	TRBJ1-1	TGTGCCAGCAGCGTCGGACAGGGGGCGAACACTGAAGCTTTCTTT	CASSVGQGANTEAFF